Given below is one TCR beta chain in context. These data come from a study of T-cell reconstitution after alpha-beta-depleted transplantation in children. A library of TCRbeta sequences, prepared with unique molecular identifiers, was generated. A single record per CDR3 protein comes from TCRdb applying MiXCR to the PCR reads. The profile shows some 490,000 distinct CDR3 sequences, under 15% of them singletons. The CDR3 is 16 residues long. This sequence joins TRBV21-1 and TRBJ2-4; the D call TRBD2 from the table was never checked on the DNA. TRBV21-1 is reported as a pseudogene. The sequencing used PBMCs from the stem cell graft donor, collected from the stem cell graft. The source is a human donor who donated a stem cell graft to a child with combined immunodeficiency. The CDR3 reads CASSLRSKGAKNIQYF. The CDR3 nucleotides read TGTGCCAGCAGTCTAAGGAGTAAGGGCGCGAAAAACATTCAGTACTTC.